The present TCR beta chain was sequenced within a study of siplizumab effects on memory and regulatory T cells. Regarding the study as a whole: The apparent diversity of naive T cells exceeded that of memory cells, and naive T cells seemed to make a major contribution to the alloresponse.

Repertoires were generated with immunoSEQ multiplex PCR, while TCRdb's copy carries only in-frame clones and drops some. The sample consists of some 100,000 clones, approximately 93% of them appearing once. Note on this clone: Its target is unknown.

V shed 1 base and J shed 1 base, with 7 bases lying between them. CDR3 length: 14 residues. Looked up from germline, CDR1 is LNHDA and CDR2 is SQIVND (reference sequence). The chain carries TRBV19 and TRBJ1-1, with D uncertain. Sequencing was done on a sample of CD8+ T cells sorted from blood. This receptor was taken from a human donor in good health. The CDR3 sequence is CASSIGHQNTEAFF. The DNA of the CDR3 is TGTGCCAGTAGTATAGGACACCAGAACACTGAAGCTTTCTTT.